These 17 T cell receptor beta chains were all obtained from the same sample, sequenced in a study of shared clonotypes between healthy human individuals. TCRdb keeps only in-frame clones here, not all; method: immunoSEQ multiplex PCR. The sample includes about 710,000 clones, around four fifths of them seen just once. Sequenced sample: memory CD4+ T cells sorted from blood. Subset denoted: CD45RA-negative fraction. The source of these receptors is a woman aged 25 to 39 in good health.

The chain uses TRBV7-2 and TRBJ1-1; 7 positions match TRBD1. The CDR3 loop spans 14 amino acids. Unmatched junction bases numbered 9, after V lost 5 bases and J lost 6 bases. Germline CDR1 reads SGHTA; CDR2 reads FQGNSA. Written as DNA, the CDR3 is TGTGCCAGCAGCCCGAGACAGGGTAGGGCTGAAGCTTTCTTT. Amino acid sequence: CASSPRQGRAEAFF.

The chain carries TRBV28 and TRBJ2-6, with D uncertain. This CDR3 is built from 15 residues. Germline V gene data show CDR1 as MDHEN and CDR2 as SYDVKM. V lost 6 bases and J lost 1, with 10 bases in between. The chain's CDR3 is CASRAQRSGANVLTF. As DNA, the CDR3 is TGTGCCAGCAGAGCTCAACGATCTGGGGCCAACGTCCTGACTTTC.

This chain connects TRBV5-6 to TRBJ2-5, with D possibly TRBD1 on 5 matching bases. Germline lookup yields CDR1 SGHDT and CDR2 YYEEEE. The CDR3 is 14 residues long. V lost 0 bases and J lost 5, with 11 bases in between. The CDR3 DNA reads TGTGCCAGCAGCTTGGGGATTAAGGGGGAGACCCAGTACTTC. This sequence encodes CASSLGIKGETQYF.

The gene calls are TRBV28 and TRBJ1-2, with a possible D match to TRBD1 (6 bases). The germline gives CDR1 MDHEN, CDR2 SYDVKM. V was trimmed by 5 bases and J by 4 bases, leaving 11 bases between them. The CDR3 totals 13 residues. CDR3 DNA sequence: TGTGCCAGCAGTGGGGGCCTTTTCTATGGCTACACCTTC. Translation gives CASSGGLFYGYTF.

This CDR3 is CASSARDGYEQYF. In nucleotides, the CDR3 is TGTGCCAGCTCAGCCCGGGACGGCTACGAGCAGTACTTC. The V and J genes are TRBV18 and TRBJ2-7, with D perhaps given as TRBD1 or TRBD2 (5 bases each). Trimming shortened V by 5 bases and J by 3 bases, and 11 bases separated the two germline ends. The V gene's germline CDR1 is KGHSH and CDR2 LQKENI. The CDR3 consists of 13 residues. The complete variable domain, with remaining parts taken from reference TRBV18 and TRBJ2-7, reads NAGVMQNPRHLVRRRGQEARLRCSPMKGHSHVYWYRQLPEEGLKFMVYLQKENIIDESGMPKERFSAEFPKEGPSILRIQQVVRGDSAAYFCASSARDGYEQYFGPGTRLTVT.

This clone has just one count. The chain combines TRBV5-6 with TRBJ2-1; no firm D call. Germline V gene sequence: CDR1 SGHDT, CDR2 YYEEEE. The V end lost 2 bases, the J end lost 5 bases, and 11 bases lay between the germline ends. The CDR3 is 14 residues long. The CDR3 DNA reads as TGTGCCAGCAGCTTACTACGCGGCCACAATGAGCAGTTCTTC. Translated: CASSLLRGHNEQFF.

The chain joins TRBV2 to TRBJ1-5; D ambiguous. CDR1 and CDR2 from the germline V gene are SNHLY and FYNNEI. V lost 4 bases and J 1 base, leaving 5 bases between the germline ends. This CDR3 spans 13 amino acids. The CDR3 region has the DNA TGTGCCAGCAGTGTTACGAGCAATCAGCCCCAGCATTTT. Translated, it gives CASSVTSNQPQHF.

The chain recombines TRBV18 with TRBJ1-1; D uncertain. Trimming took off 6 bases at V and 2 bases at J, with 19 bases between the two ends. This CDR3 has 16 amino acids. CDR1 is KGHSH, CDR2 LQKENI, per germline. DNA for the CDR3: TGTGCCAGCTCGCCTATGCCGGGAGCAGGTAACACTGAAGCTTTCTTT. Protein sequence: CASSPMPGAGNTEAFF.

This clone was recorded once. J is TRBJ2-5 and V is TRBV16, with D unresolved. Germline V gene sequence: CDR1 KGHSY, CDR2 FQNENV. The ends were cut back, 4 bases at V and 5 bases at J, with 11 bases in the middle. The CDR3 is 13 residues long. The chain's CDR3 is CASSRLFGETQYF. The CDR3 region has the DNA TGTGCCAGCAGCCGCCTGTTCGGGGAGACCCAGTACTTC. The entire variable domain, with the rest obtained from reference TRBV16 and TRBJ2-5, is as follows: GEEVAQTPKHLVRGEGQKAKLYCAPIKGHSYVFWYQQVLKNEFKFLISFQNENVFDETGMPKERFSAKCLPNSPCSLEIQATKLEDSAVYFCASSRLFGETQYFGPGTRLLVL.

In DNA form, the CDR3 reads TGTGCCAGCACCTCCGAGGGACTAGGATCCTACGAGCAGTACTTC. It encodes CASTSEGLGSYEQYF. The rearrangement joins TRBV11-2 to TRBJ2-7; 8 positions agree with TRBD2. CDR1 is SGHAT, CDR2 FQNNGV, per germline. The V segment lost 7 bases and the J segment 1 base; nucleotides outside the gene matches: 9. This CDR3 comprises 15 residues.

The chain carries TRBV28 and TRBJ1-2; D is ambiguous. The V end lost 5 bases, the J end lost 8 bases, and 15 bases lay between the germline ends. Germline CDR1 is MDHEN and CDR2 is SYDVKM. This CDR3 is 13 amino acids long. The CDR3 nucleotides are TGTGCCAGCAGTACCCTCGGGGTGCAAGGCTACACCTTC. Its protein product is CASSTLGVQGYTF.

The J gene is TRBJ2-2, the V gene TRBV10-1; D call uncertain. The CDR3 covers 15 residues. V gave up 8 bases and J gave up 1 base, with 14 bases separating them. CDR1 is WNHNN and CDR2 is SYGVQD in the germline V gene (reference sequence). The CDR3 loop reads CASGHSALNTGELFF. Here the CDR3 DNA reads TGCGCCAGCGGTCATAGTGCCCTGAACACCGGGGAGCTGTTTTTT.

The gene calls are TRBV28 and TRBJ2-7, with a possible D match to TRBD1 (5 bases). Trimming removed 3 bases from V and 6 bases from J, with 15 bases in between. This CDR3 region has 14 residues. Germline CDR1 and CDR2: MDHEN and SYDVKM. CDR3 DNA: TGTGCCAGCAGTTTCCTCCGGCAGGGCAGCGAGCAGTACTTC. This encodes CASSFLRQGSEQYF.

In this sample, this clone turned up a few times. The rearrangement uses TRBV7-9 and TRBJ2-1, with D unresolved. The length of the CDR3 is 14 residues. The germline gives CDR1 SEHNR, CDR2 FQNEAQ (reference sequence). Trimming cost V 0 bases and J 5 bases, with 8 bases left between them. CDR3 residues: CASSLAGSNNEQFF. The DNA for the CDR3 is TGTGCCAGCAGCTTAGCGGGATCGAACAATGAGCAGTTCTTC.

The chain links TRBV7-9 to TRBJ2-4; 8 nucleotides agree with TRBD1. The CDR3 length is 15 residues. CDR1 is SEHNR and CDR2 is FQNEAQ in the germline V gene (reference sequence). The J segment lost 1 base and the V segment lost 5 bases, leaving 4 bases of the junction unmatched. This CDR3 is CASSVRQGAKNIQYF. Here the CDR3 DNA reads TGTGCCAGCAGCGTCAGACAGGGGGCCAAAAACATTCAGTACTTC.

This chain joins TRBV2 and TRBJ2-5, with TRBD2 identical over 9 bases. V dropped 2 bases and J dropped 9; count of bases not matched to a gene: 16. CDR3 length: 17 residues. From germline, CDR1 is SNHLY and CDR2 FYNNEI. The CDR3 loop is CASSETLLAGRKGAQYF. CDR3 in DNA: TGTGCCAGCAGTGAAACTCTCCTAGCGGGACGTAAGGGGGCCCAGTACTTC.

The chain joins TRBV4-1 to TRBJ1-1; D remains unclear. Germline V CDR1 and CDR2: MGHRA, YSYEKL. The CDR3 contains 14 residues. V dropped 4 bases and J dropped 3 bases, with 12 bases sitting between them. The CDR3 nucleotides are TGCGCCAGCAGCCGAGAGGACCGATACACTGAAGCTTTCTTT. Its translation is CASSREDRYTEAFF.